A single sample gave rise to the 18 T cell receptor beta chains below, sequenced in a study. TCRdb reanalysed the 5' RACE reads using MiXCR and keeps one entry per CDR3 protein. This repertoire shows about 62,000 distinct CDR3 sequences, 25% to 35% found once; its top ten account for 2.3%. Input material: tumor-infiltrating naive CD4+ T cells sorted from the breast tumor. Subset noted: naive CD4+ T cells, CD4+CD45RA+CD25-. These receptors originate from a female donor with breast cancer.

There are many counts of this clonotype. This chain uses TRBV6-5 with TRBJ1-5; 10 bases match TRBD1. CDR1 is MNHEY, CDR2 SVGAGI, per germline. The V gene end was trimmed by 6 bases and the J gene end by 4 bases; junction bases not matched to a gene: 6. The CDR3 consists of 15 residues. This CDR3 reads CASRPDRGGNQPQHF. The CDR3 DNA follows: TGTGCCAGCAGACCGGACAGGGGGGGGAATCAGCCCCAGCATTTT.

The chain links TRBV15 to TRBJ1-5; no definite D call. CDR1 LNHNV and CDR2 YYDKDF come from the germline V gene (reference sequence). The CDR3 sequence is 13 residues long. V gave up 0 bases and J gave up 7 bases, with 7 bases separating them. DNA for the CDR3: TGTGCCACCAGCAGAGATAGTTGGCAGCCCCAGCATTTT. The encoded protein is CATSRDSWQPQHF.

The chain has TRBV20-1 and TRBJ1-1, with D perhaps matching TRBD1 (5 bases). There are 16 residues in the CDR3. V was shortened by 0 bases and J by 4 bases, with 18 bases between the two germline ends. Per the germline V gene, CDR1 is DFQATT and CDR2 is SNEGSKA (reference sequence). Here the CDR3 reads CSARDWNPRGGTEAFF. The CDR3 DNA sequence: TGCAGTGCTAGAGATTGGAATCCACGGGGGGGCACTGAAGCTTTCTTT.

The sample holds a few counts of this clonotype. This chain links TRBV7-3 with TRBJ1-6; TRBD1 matches at 8 bases. CDR1 is SGHTA and CDR2 is FQGTGA in the germline V gene. This CDR3 has 14 amino acids. V dropped 6 bases and J dropped 10; count of bases not matched to a gene: 8. In DNA, the CDR3 is TGTGCCAGCAGTCCTACAGGGGGGGACTCACCCCTCCACTTT. Protein product: CASSPTGGDSPLHF.

The chain links TRBV5-1 to TRBJ1-1; D unclear. The CDR3 covers 12 residues. V lost 1 base, J lost 5 bases, and 6 bases lay in between. From germline, CDR1 is SGHRS and CDR2 YFSETQ. The CDR3 DNA follows: TGCGCCAGCAGCTTGAGTAGTACTGAAGCTTTCTTT. Its translation: CASSLSSTEAFF.

This clonotype turned up a few times. CDR3 nucleotides: TGTGCCAGCAGCTTAAGGGTTGTGACAGGGAACACTGAAGCTTTCTTT. Its translation is CASSLRVVTGNTEAFF. This chain links TRBV7-2 with TRBJ1-1, with D possibly matching TRBD1 (6 bases). Per germline, CDR1 SGHTA and CDR2 FQGNSA. The germline V and J ends were trimmed by 2 bases and 1 base, with 14 bases remaining between them. The CDR3 covers 16 residues.

This clonotype is labeled as medium-sized (0.01 to 0.1%). The V and J genes are TRBV29-1 and TRBJ1-1, with D possibly TRBD1 on 5 matching bases. The CDR3 spans 14 residues. Germline V gives CDR1 SQVTM, CDR2 ANQGSEA. V dropped 4 bases and J dropped 4 bases, with 16 bases sitting between them. The DNA for the CDR3 is TGCAGCGTTGTCCCCCGCGGGCAGGGCACTGAAGCTTTCTTT. Its translation is CSVVPRGQGTEAFF.

The J gene is TRBJ2-7, the V gene TRBV5-5; D ambiguous. The V gene's germline CDR1 is SGHKS and CDR2 YYEKEE (reference sequence). The CDR3 contains 13 residues. The germline V and J ends were trimmed by 0 bases and 5 bases, with 9 bases remaining between them. Here the CDR3 reads CASSLGPADEQYF. DNA for the CDR3: TGTGCCAGCAGCTTGGGTCCTGCGGACGAGCAGTACTTC.

This clonotype was found many times. The chain couples TRBV12-3 or TRBV12-4 to TRBJ1-2, with D perhaps matching TRBD1 (6 bases). Trimming pared 1 base from V and 3 bases from J, leaving 6 bases between. CDR3 size: 13 residues. The CDR3 sequence: CASSLGGHYGYTF. CDR3 nucleotides: TGTGCCAGCAGTTTAGGGGGGCACTATGGCTACACCTTC.

This clonotype was recorded at least ten times. V and J are TRBV10-2 and TRBJ1-1, with a possible D match to TRBD1 (5 bases). V shed 8 bases and J shed 3 bases, with 13 bases lying between them. Germline V gene lookup returns CDR1 WSHSY and CDR2 SAAADI. The CDR3 covers 13 residues. The CDR3 region has the DNA TGCGCCAGCCAACCCCAGGGCTACACTGAAGCTTTCTTT. This codes for CASQPQGYTEAFF.

The CDR3 sequence is CASSFGGAWTGELFF. The CDR3 DNA is TGTGCCAGCAGCTTTGGGGGGGCGTGGACCGGGGAGCTGTTTTTT. The chain links TRBV7-2 to TRBJ2-2; possible D gene TRBD2, 7 bases. The CDR3 extends over 15 amino acids. Trimming took 3 bases from V and 5 from J, leaving 13 bases between them. Looked up from germline, CDR1 is SGHTA and CDR2 is FQGNSA.

This clonotype appeared many times. J is TRBJ2-7 and V is TRBV5-1; unclear D gene. Trimming removed 0 bases at V and 2 bases at J, with 12 bases between. There are 15 residues in the CDR3. Germline V gene lookup returns CDR1 SGHRS and CDR2 YFSETQ. CDR3 coding DNA: TGCGCCAGCAGCTTGGCCTTTGACACGGCCTACGAGCAGTACTTC. Translation: CASSLAFDTAYEQYF.

This clonotype was seen a few times. This chain connects TRBV24-1 to TRBJ2-3; D is unresolved. V shed 5 bases and J shed 5 bases, with 13 bases lying between them. The CDR3 loop spans 14 amino acids. From germline, CDR1 is KGHDR and CDR2 SFDVKD. CDR3 DNA sequence: TGTGCCACCAGTGGAAGTGGCTCGGGAGATACGCAGTATTTT. Its translation: CATSGSGSGDTQYF.

There are many counts of this clonotype. The chain links TRBV6-1 to TRBJ1-4, with D possibly matching TRBD1 (6 bases). V lost 1 base, J lost 8 bases, and 17 bases lay in between. Germline V gene lookup returns CDR1 MNHNS and CDR2 SASEGT. This CDR3 spans 16 amino acids. Written as DNA, the CDR3 is TGTGCCAGCAGTGAAGTAGTCGACAGGAAGAGGGAAAAACTGTTTTTT. It codes for CASSEVVDRKREKLFF.

This clonotype has a handful of counts. This sequence joins TRBV7-2 and TRBJ1-2; D remains unclear. With 2 bases removed from V and 2 bases from J, the gap between germline ends came to 6 bases. The CDR3 totals 13 residues. Germline V gives CDR1 SGHTA, CDR2 FQGNSA. The CDR3 sequence is CASSLKGNYGYTF. CDR3 nucleotides: TGTGCCAGCAGCTTAAAGGGAAACTATGGCTACACCTTC.

With respect to this clonotype: Its ends do not fully match the called genes, so a read error is possible. The V gene is TRBV6-1, the J gene TRBJ2-7; D not resolved. Germline values: CDR1 MNHNS, CDR2 SASEGT. The CDR3 runs 14 residues. This chain's CDR3 is CASYRDPLSYEKYF. The DNA of the CDR3 is TGTGCCAGCTATCGTGACCCCCTCTCCTACGAGAAGTACTTC.

This clonotype has only a few counts. The chain joins TRBV3-1 to TRBJ1-2, with D tentatively TRBD1 (5 bases). Deletions cut 5 bases from V and 5 bases from J, with 12 bases between. This CDR3 is 13 amino acids long. The germline gives CDR1 LGHDT, CDR2 YNNKEL (reference sequence). CDR3 residues: CASSSHEGYGYTF. The CDR3 nucleotides read TGTGCCAGCAGCTCACACGAGGGGTATGGCTACACCTTC.

This clonotype was recorded a few times. V gene TRBV5-1 combines with J gene TRBJ2-1, with 8 bases fitting TRBD1. The CDR3 runs to 15 residues. Germline V gene sequence: CDR1 SGHRS, CDR2 YFSETQ. Germline trimming cut 1 base from V and 4 bases from J; bases unmatched to any gene: 4. The CDR3 region has the DNA TGCGCCAGCAGCTTGACGACAGGGGCGTACAATGAGCAGTTCTTC. It specifies CASSLTTGAYNEQFF.